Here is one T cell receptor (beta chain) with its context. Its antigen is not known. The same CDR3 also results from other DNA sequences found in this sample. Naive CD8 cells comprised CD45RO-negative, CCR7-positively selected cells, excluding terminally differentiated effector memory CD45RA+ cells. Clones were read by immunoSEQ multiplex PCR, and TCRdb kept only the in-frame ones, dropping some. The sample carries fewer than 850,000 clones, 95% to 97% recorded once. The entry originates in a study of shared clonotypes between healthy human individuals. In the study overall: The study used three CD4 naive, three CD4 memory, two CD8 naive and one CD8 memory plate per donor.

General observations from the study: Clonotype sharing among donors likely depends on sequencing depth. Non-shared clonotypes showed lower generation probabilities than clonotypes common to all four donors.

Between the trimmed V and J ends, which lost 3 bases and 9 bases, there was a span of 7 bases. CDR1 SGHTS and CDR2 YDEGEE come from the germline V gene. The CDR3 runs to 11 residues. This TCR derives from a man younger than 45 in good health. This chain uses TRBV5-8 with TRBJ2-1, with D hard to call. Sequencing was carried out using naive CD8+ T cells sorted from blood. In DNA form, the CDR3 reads TGTGCCAGCAGCTCGACCGGTGAGCAGTTCTTC. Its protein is CASSSTGEQFF.